The 24 T cell receptor beta chains presented below share a single source sample, sequenced in a study of T cell responses to AZD1222 COVID-19 vaccine. The repertoire was sequenced with immunoSEQ multiplex PCR; TCRdb's copy has only in-frame clones and lacks some. This sample has 150,000 to 200,000 clones; about 87% occur once, and the top ten carry 2.5% to 3%. This specimen consisted of peripheral blood, obtained on day 0 of MenACWY control vaccination. These receptors all come from an adult in good health.

This clone was recorded a few times. The chain uses TRBV6-6 and TRBJ2-7, with TRBD2 as a possible D gene (5 bases). Germline V gene data show CDR1 as MNHNY and CDR2 as SVGAGI (reference sequence). This CDR3 comprises 15 residues. Between the trimmed V and J ends, which lost 0 bases and 2 bases, there was a span of 11 bases. The CDR3: CASSYSQRRTYEQYF. In nucleotides, the CDR3 is TGTGCCAGCAGTTACTCGCAGCGGAGGACCTACGAGCAGTACTTC.

Of note for this clone: Other DNA sequences within the sample encode an identical CDR3. The J gene is TRBJ2-7, the V gene TRBV28; tentative D call: TRBD2 (5 bases). V was cut by 6 bases and J by 4 bases, with 10 bases left in between. Per the germline V gene, CDR1 is MDHEN and CDR2 is SYDVKM. The CDR3 has 12 residues. DNA of the CDR3: TGTGCCAGCAGCTTCGGGGTTTACGAGCAGTACTTC. This gives the protein CASSFGVYEQYF.

The CDR3, as DNA: TGTGCCAGCAGCTTGGCCCCCTCTGCAACTAATGAAAAACTGTTTTTT. Amino acid sequence: CASSLAPSATNEKLFF. This chain connects TRBV5-5 to TRBJ1-4, with D unresolved. This CDR3 has 16 residues. From germline, CDR1 is SGHKS and CDR2 YYEKEE (reference sequence). Trimming stripped 0 bases from V and 0 bases from J, with 9 bases between.

CDR3 amino acids: CASSWARAEKLFF. The CDR3 DNA sequence: TGTGCCAGCAGTTGGGCTCGCGCTGAAAAACTGTTTTTT. The rearrangement uses TRBV12-3 or TRBV12-4 and TRBJ1-4; D is unresolved. V lost 4 bases and J lost 7, with 10 bases in between. This CDR3 spans 13 amino acids.

This chain joins TRBV7-2 and TRBJ2-2; 10 bases are shared with TRBD2. V lost 2 bases and J lost 11; bases outside the gene matches: 5. This CDR3 is 14 amino acids long. Germline values: CDR1 SGHTA, CDR2 FQGNSA. The CDR3 nucleotides are TGTGCCAGCAGCTTAAGCGGGGGGGCTTTCGAGCTGTTTTTT. Its translation: CASSLSGGAFELFF.

The chain uses TRBV7-6 and TRBJ1-5, with 9 bases that match TRBD1. CDR1 is SGHVS, CDR2 FNYEAQ, per germline. This CDR3 contains 15 residues. Unmatched junction bases numbered 1, after V lost 1 base and J lost 3 bases. CDR3 protein: CASSLDRGLNQPQHF. The CDR3 coding sequence is TGTGCCAGCAGCTTAGACAGGGGGCTCAATCAGCCCCAGCATTTT.

The chain carries TRBV14 and TRBJ1-1; no definite D call. Germline V gene lookup returns CDR1 SGHDN and CDR2 FVKESK. V was trimmed by 7 bases and J by 4 bases, leaving 19 bases between them. CDR3 length: 15 amino acids. The CDR3 sequence is CASKNVGKGSTEAFF. DNA of the CDR3: TGTGCCAGCAAGAACGTGGGCAAGGGCAGCACTGAAGCTTTCTTT. Variable domain in full (rest from reference TRBV14 and TRBJ1-1): EAGVTQFPSHSVIEKGQTVTLRCDPISGHDNLYWYRRVMGKEIKFLLHFVKESKQDESGMPNNRFLAERTGGTYSTLKVQPAELEDSGVYFCASKNVGKGSTEAFFGQGTRLTVV.

This chain uses TRBV6-5 with TRBJ2-3; 13 bases map to TRBD2. Germline values: CDR1 MNHEY, CDR2 SVGAGI. This CDR3 contains 16 residues. V lost 2 bases, J lost 4 bases, and 3 bases stayed unmatched. Written as DNA, the CDR3 is TGTGCCAGCAGTTACCCGGGACTAGCGGGGTCAGATACGCAGTATTTT. This codes for CASSYPGLAGSDTQYF.

This clone was observed a single time. Here the CDR3 reads CASSESPGQVDNEQFF. CDR3 DNA: TGTGCCAGCAGTGAAAGCCCGGGACAGGTTGACAATGAGCAGTTCTTC. The rearrangement uses TRBV6-1 and TRBJ2-1; 8 bases line up with TRBD1. V lost 2 bases, J lost 5 bases, and 8 bases stayed unmatched. The CDR3 length is 16 residues. CDR1 MNHNS and CDR2 SASEGT come from the germline V gene.

This rearrangement joins TRBV5-1 to TRBJ2-2, with D possibly TRBD2 on 5 matching bases. Trimming took 0 bases from V and 7 from J, leaving 7 bases between them. The germline V gene has CDR1 SGHRS and CDR2 YFSETQ. The CDR3 has 13 residues. The CDR3 nucleotides are TGCGCCAGCAGCTTGGCCGGGATCGGGGAGCTGTTTTTT. Protein product: CASSLAGIGELFF.

The rearrangement uses TRBV21-1 and TRBJ1-1. TRBV21-1 corresponds to a pseudogene. The CDR3 extends over 18 amino acids. CDR3 residues: CASSKVTLRPLMNTEAFF. The CDR3, as DNA: TGTGCCAGCAGCAAAGTCACTTTAAGGCCTCTAATGAACACTGAAGCTTTCTTT.

This clone has a handful of counts. The gene calls are TRBV5-4 and TRBJ2-1; the D gene is possibly TRBD2 (5 bases). V dropped 6 bases and J dropped 0 bases, with 13 bases sitting between them. Germline assignment: CDR1 SGHNT and CDR2 YYREEE (reference sequence). The length of the CDR3 is 15 residues. CDR3 DNA: TGTGCCAGCATGCCGGACTTACGCTCCTACAATGAGCAGTTCTTC. As protein: CASMPDLRSYNEQFF.

The rearrangement joins TRBV7-9 to TRBJ2-1; 7 bases align to TRBD1. CDR1 is SEHNR, CDR2 FQNEAQ, per germline (reference sequence). The CDR3 covers 12 residues. The ends lost 8 bases at V and 5 bases at J; junction bases unmatched: 3. CDR3 DNA sequence: TGTGCCAGCCTTACAGGGGACAATGAGCAGTTCTTC. Its translation: CASLTGDNEQFF.

The rearrangement links TRBV2 to TRBJ2-3; 12 bases match TRBD1. Unmatched junction bases numbered 12, after V lost 6 bases and J lost 5 bases. The CDR3 contains 17 residues. Per the germline V gene, CDR1 is SNHLY and CDR2 is FYNNEI. The chain's CDR3 is CASSADPGQGARDTQYF. In DNA form, the CDR3 reads TGTGCCAGCAGCGCCGACCCGGGACAGGGGGCAAGAGATACGCAGTATTTT.

The rearrangement uses TRBV5-4 and TRBJ1-2; D is unclear. This CDR3 is 14 amino acids long. With 0 bases removed from V and 7 bases from J, the gap between germline ends came to 13 bases. Germline CDR1 and CDR2: SGHNT and YYREEE (reference sequence). CDR3 DNA: TGTGCCAGCAGCTTGGCCGGTATCAAGGCTGGCTACACCTTC. It codes for CASSLAGIKAGYTF.

This clone came up a few times. V gene TRBV21-1 combines with J gene TRBJ1-1; the table's D call of TRBD1 was not tested on the DNA. TRBV21-1 has pseudogene status. CDR3 size: 17 residues. DNA of the CDR3: TGTGCCAGCAGCAAACTAGGGGGTTTGGGACAGAACACTGAAGCTTTCTTT. Residues: CASSKLGGLGQNTEAFF.

The chain recombines TRBV2 with TRBJ1-2; possibly TRBD1 for D (5 bases). The CDR3 has 15 residues. The V gene's germline CDR1 is SNHLY and CDR2 FYNNEI. V gave up 11 bases and J gave up 1 base, with 20 bases separating them. CDR3: CAEDSGGSYNYGYTF. The CDR3 nucleotides read TGTGCCGAGGACTCGGGGGGTTCTTATAACTATGGCTACACCTTC.

This rearrangement joins TRBV30 to TRBJ2-2; D is possibly TRBD1 (5 bases). The CDR3 totals 15 residues. V dropped 0 bases and J dropped 7 bases, with 15 bases sitting between them. Per germline, CDR1 GTSNPN and CDR2 SVGIG (reference sequence). The CDR3 region has the DNA TGTGCCTGGAGTGTACCAGGGTGGCAGGGCGGGGAGCTGTTTTTT. Its translation is CAWSVPGWQGGELFF.

The genes are TRBV9 and TRBJ1-3, with 8 bases lining up with TRBD1. The germline CDR1 and CDR2 sequences are SGDLS and YYNGEE. J gave up 0 bases and V 4 bases, and 12 bases lay outside the gene matches. This CDR3 region has 18 residues. The CDR3: CASSSRPQGASSGNTIYF. CDR3 in DNA: TGTGCCAGCAGCTCACGACCCCAGGGGGCCAGCTCTGGAAACACCATATATTTT.

V and J are TRBV11-3 and TRBJ1-1; D gene uncertain. From germline, CDR1 is SGHNT and CDR2 YENEEA. V shed 5 bases and J shed 11 bases, with 18 bases lying between them. This CDR3 spans 13 amino acids. Written as DNA, the CDR3 is TGTGCCAGCAGCCCGGACGGAGGAGGTGCGGCTTTCTTT. Amino acids: CASSPDGGGAAFF.

This rearrangement joins TRBV6-5 to TRBJ2-7; perhaps TRBD2 as D (6 bases). V was pared by 0 bases and J by 2 bases, with 8 bases between. This CDR3 comprises 14 residues. Germline V gives CDR1 MNHEY, CDR2 SVGAGI. For the CDR3, the DNA is TGTGCCAGCAGTTACTCGACGGGAGCCTACGAGCAGTACTTC. Translating gives CASSYSTGAYEQYF.

This chain connects TRBV5-4 to TRBJ2-2, with 7 bases that match TRBD2. V shed 5 bases, J shed 8 bases, and the junction held 15 bases outside the gene matches. In germline, CDR1 is SGHNT, CDR2 YYREEE (reference sequence). The CDR3 covers 16 residues. The CDR3 here is CASRPEREGQAGELFF. The CDR3 region has the DNA TGTGCCAGCAGGCCGGAGAGGGAGGGCCAGGCTGGGGAGCTGTTTTTT.

The chain couples TRBV2 to TRBJ2-5; unclear D gene. Germline V gene data show CDR1 as SNHLY and CDR2 as FYNNEI. Trimming took off 3 bases at V and 5 bases at J, with 13 bases between the two ends. This CDR3 contains 14 residues. CDR3 bases: TGTGCCAGCAGTGAGGGTAGAGGTTGGGAGACCCAGTACTTC. Translation: CASSEGRGWETQYF.

CDR3 sequence: CASRNSGNTIYF. DNA of the CDR3: TGTGCCAGCCGAAACTCTGGAAACACCATATATTTT. The rearrangement joins TRBV27 to TRBJ1-3; D is ambiguous. The CDR3 sequence is 12 residues long. Germline CDR1 MNHEY, CDR2 SMNVEV (reference sequence). V shed 8 bases and J shed 0 bases, with 5 bases lying between them.